The next 24 T cell receptor beta chains were all read from a single sample in a study of blood T cells in healthy people across ages. Next came a second PCR, run for about 7 to 12 cycles, which used a sample-barcoded 5' primer along with a J-beta primer mix. TCRdb reprocessed the 5' RACE reads via MiXCR and lists one record per CDR3 protein. This table has approximately 810,000 distinct CDR3 sequences, more than 25% appearing once. The sequenced material came from blood. The receptors stem from a woman older than 75 in good health.

The V and J genes are TRBV9 and TRBJ2-7, with 9 positions matching TRBD2. This CDR3 is 16 amino acids long. The J segment lost 5 bases and the V segment lost 4 bases, leaving 13 bases of the junction unmatched. CDR1 SGDLS and CDR2 YYNGEE come from the germline V gene. CDR3 region: CASSPHIRTSVDEQYF. The CDR3 coding sequence is TGTGCCAGCAGCCCGCATATTAGGACTAGCGTTGACGAGCAGTACTTC.

This clonotype was counted ten times or more. The chain couples TRBV27 to TRBJ1-2, with 8 bases that match TRBD1. The V segment lost 1 base and the J segment 3 bases; nucleotides outside the gene matches: 4. CDR1 is MNHEY and CDR2 is SMNVEV in the germline V gene (reference sequence). CDR3 size: 15 residues. The CDR3 DNA follows: TGTGCCAGCAGTTTATGGGCAGGGGGCGACTATGGCTACACCTTC. Translation: CASSLWAGGDYGYTF.

Many counts were recorded for this clonotype. The chain is built from TRBV6-2 or TRBV6-3 and TRBJ2-1, with D hard to call. Germline loops: CDR1 MNHEY, CDR2 SVGEGT. The CDR3 runs 13 residues. V was pared by 2 bases and J by 5 bases, with 7 bases between. Here the CDR3 DNA reads TGTGCCAGCAGTTACCGATTTAACAATGAGCAGTTCTTC. Protein product: CASSYRFNNEQFF.

Notes on this clonotype: This may be a read error, as it is one base from a much larger clone. The chain uses TRBV6-2 or TRBV6-3 and TRBJ2-7; D unresolved. The germline V gene encodes CDR1 MNHEY and CDR2 SVGEGT. The CDR3 has 16 amino acids. In DNA form, the CDR3 reads TGTGCCAGCAGTTACTCTGGCAGGCAGATTTCCTACGAGCAGCACTTC. Residues: CASSYSGRQISYEQHF.

The V and J genes are TRBV5-1 and TRBJ2-7, with 7 bases lining up with TRBD2. The CDR3 is made up of 15 amino acids. The germline CDR1 and CDR2 sequences are SGHRS and YFSETQ. V lost 2 bases and J lost 1; bases outside the gene matches: 6. This CDR3 is CASSFEAGLSYEQYF. The DNA for the CDR3 is TGCGCCAGCAGCTTTGAAGCGGGGCTTTCCTACGAGCAGTACTTC.

This clonotype has at least ten counts. The V and J genes are TRBV6-2 or TRBV6-3 and TRBJ2-7; a possible D gene is TRBD1 (6 bases). The CDR3 consists of 15 residues. Trimming shortened V by 6 bases and J by 0 bases, and 15 bases separated the two germline ends. Per the germline V gene, CDR1 is MNHEY and CDR2 is SVGEGT. The CDR3 region is CASRKQGSSSYEQYF. CDR3 nucleotides: TGTGCCAGCAGAAAACAGGGCTCCAGCTCCTACGAGCAGTACTTC.

Concerning this clonotype: This clone may be a read error of a much larger clone one base away. V is TRBV6-2 or TRBV6-3 and J is TRBJ1-2; 8 nucleotides agree with TRBD1. Germline CDR1 MNHEY, CDR2 SVGEGT. There are 15 residues in the CDR3. The CDR3: CAGRFRQGLNYGYTF. The DNA for the CDR3 is TGTGCCGGCAGATTCCGACAGGGGCTCAACTATGGCTACACCTTC.

This clonotype was recorded at least ten times. The chain combines TRBV6-2 or TRBV6-3 with TRBJ2-3; 7 positions match TRBD1. Germline values: CDR1 MNHEY, CDR2 SVGEGT. J gave up 6 bases and V 0 bases, and 18 bases lay outside the gene matches. The CDR3 loop spans 19 amino acids. The CDR3 sequence is CASSYSPKRTGGRQDTQYF. CDR3 nucleotides: TGTGCCAGCAGTTACTCGCCGAAACGGACAGGCGGAAGACAGGATACGCAGTATTTT.

A few counts support this clonotype. V is TRBV2 and J is TRBJ2-1; D is undetermined. The CDR3 consists of 13 residues. The V gene lost 5 bases and the J gene lost 2 bases, with 7 bases spanning the gap. CDR1 SNHLY and CDR2 FYNNEI come from the germline V gene. This chain's CDR3 is CASSPITYNEQFF. The CDR3 DNA follows: TGTGCCAGCAGTCCAATTACCTACAATGAGCAGTTCTTC.

Remarks on this clonotype: This may be a read error: a much more frequent sequence differs by one nucleotide. The rearrangement uses TRBV28 and TRBJ2-1, with D unclear. The end of the DNA aligns better with TRBJ2-7, so the J call may be wrong. The CDR3 loop spans 16 amino acids. Germline V gene data show CDR1 as MDHEN and CDR2 as SYDVKM. CDR3 nucleotide sequence: TGTGCCAGCAGTCCCACCGGCCTAGGCTCCTACAATGAGCAGTACTTC. Translated, it gives CASSPTGLGSYNEQYF.

The rearrangement links TRBV5-1 to TRBJ2-1, with D possibly TRBD1 on 7 matching bases. V lost 5 bases to trimming and J lost 6 bases, with 18 bases between them. The CDR3 loop spans 15 amino acids. From germline, CDR1 is SGHRS and CDR2 YFSETQ. This chain's CDR3 is CASRQAGGYSNEQFF. The CDR3 DNA sequence: TGCGCCAGCAGACAGGCAGGGGGGTACTCCAATGAGCAGTTCTTC.

This clonotype occurred many times. V gene TRBV5-1 combines with J gene TRBJ2-1; possibly TRBD1 for D (6 bases). V was pared by 2 bases and J by 6 bases, with 15 bases between. The CDR3 extends over 15 amino acids. The germline CDR1 and CDR2 sequences are SGHRS and YFSETQ. Written as DNA, the CDR3 is TGCGCCAGCAGCTTTACGTCAGGGGCCCGCAATGAGCAGTTCTTC. Amino acids: CASSFTSGARNEQFF. Looking up the rest from reference TRBV5-1 and TRBJ2-1 gives the full variable domain: KAGVTQTPRYLIKTRGQQVTLSCSPISGHRSVSWYQQTPGQGLQFLFEYFSETQRNKGNFPGRFSGRQFSNSRSEMNVSTLELGDSALYLCASSFTSGARNEQFFGPGTRLTVL.

In its sample, this clonotype was seen a few times. The rearrangement joins TRBV7-2 to TRBJ1-1, with 8 nucleotides matching TRBD1. V shed 8 bases, J shed 1 base, and the junction held 12 bases outside the gene matches. The CDR3 totals 16 residues. CDR1 SGHTA and CDR2 FQGNSA come from the germline V gene. The CDR3 region has the DNA TGTGCCAGCGTAGAGGGGCAGGGGGCTACGAACACTGAAGCTTTCTTT. Translated: CASVEGQGATNTEAFF.

This clonotype was detected only a few times. The genes are TRBV20-1 and TRBJ1-2; TRBD1 agrees at 9 bases. The CDR3 is 15 amino acids. The germline V gene has CDR1 DFQATT and CDR2 SNEGSKA (reference sequence). V trimming: 1 base; J trimming: 8 bases; junction bases outside the gene matches: 11. The CDR3 nucleotides are TGCAGTGCTAGAGGGGCTTCCCGACAGGGGGGCGGCTACACCTTC. Amino acid sequence: CSARGASRQGGGYTF.

This clonotype has only a few counts. The chain carries TRBV5-4 and TRBJ1-1; D call uncertain. Germline CDR1 SGHNT, CDR2 YYREEE (reference sequence). The CDR3 spans 15 residues. The V end was cut by 3 bases, the J end by 5 bases, with 17 bases between. This CDR3 is CASSWGWGVGTEAFF. The CDR3 nucleotides read TGTGCCAGCAGCTGGGGTTGGGGAGTTGGGACTGAAGCTTTCTTT.

This chain joins TRBV12-3 or TRBV12-4 and TRBJ2-1, with D hard to call. V gave up 7 bases and J gave up 7 bases, with 8 bases separating them. The CDR3 has 11 residues. This CDR3 is CASTQRNEQFF. The CDR3 bases are TGTGCCAGCACCCAAAGGAATGAGCAGTTCTTC.

Concerning this clonotype: This sequence may be a read error, since a much larger clone differs from it by one base. The J gene is TRBJ2-7, the V gene TRBV20-1; 10 bases agree with TRBD2. Germline CDR1 is DFQATT and CDR2 is SNEGSKA (reference sequence). The CDR3 covers 15 residues. V shed 4 bases and J 7 bases; nucleotides not matched to a gene: 13. The DNA of the CDR3 is TGCAGTGCTACCCAGCGGGGGGGCCCCTACAATGAGCAGTACTTC. The encoded protein is CSATQRGGPYNEQYF.

The V and J genes are TRBV7-9 and TRBJ2-1, with no clear D. The CDR3 extends over 17 amino acids. Germline CDR1 reads SEHNR; CDR2 reads FQNEAQ (reference sequence). Deletions cut 1 base from V and 5 bases from J, with 18 bases between. CDR3 loop: CASSLGSASGPHNEQFF. The CDR3, as DNA: TGTGCCAGCAGCTTAGGTTCCGCATCGGGTCCTCACAATGAGCAGTTCTTC.

Remarks on this clonotype: A much bigger clone sits one base away, suggesting this may be a read error. This rearrangement joins TRBV6-2 or TRBV6-3 to TRBJ2-1; TRBD2 might be the D (6 bases). The J call is doubtful: the DNA matches TRBJ2-7 better. Germline V gives CDR1 MNHEY, CDR2 SVGEGT. This CDR3 comprises 14 residues. The CDR3 region has the DNA TGTGCCAGCGAGGACGGGAGCTCCTACAATGAGCAGTACTTC. This sequence encodes CASEDGSSYNEQYF.

This clonotype was counted only a few times. The gene calls are TRBV27 and TRBJ2-1; D is perhaps TRBD1 (6 bases). This CDR3 region has 12 residues. Trimming took 11 bases from V and 4 from J, leaving 12 bases between them. Germline V lookup: CDR1 MNHEY, CDR2 SMNVEV (reference sequence). The CDR3 loop reads CACRTGYNEQFF. The CDR3 nucleotides read TGTGCCTGCCGTACAGGGTACAATGAGCAGTTCTTC.

The chain carries TRBV7-3 and TRBJ2-7; D tentatively fits TRBD1 or TRBD2 (6 bases each). There are 17 residues in the CDR3. Germline CDR1 and CDR2: SGHTA and FQGTGA. V was pared by 5 bases and J by 7 bases, with 27 bases between. This chain's CDR3 is CASSPTRGTRLGNEQYF. The DNA of the CDR3 is TGTGCCAGCAGCCCAACGCGCGGGACAAGACTCGGCAATGAGCAGTACTTC.

This clonotype was seen many times. In nucleotides, the CDR3 is TGCGCCAGCAGTACAGGGGCCCGCACAGATACGCAGTATTTT. Translating gives CASSTGARTDTQYF. The chain carries TRBV5-1 and TRBJ2-3, with 7 bases lining up with TRBD1. The CDR3 consists of 14 residues. Trimming took 5 bases from V and 1 from J; bases not matched to a gene: 4. In germline, CDR1 is SGHRS, CDR2 YFSETQ. The full variable domain, completed using reference TRBV5-1 and TRBJ2-3, is KAGVTQTPRYLIKTRGQQVTLSCSPISGHRSVSWYQQTPGQGLQFLFEYFSETQRNKGNFPGRFSGRQFSNSRSEMNVSTLELGDSALYLCASSTGARTDTQYFGPGTRLTVL.

This clonotype came up many times. The rearrangement links TRBV6-5 to TRBJ2-1, with TRBD2 matching over 11 bases. The CDR3 consists of 14 residues. V lost 9 bases and J lost 6; bases outside the gene matches: 7. Per the germline V gene, CDR1 is MNHEY and CDR2 is SVGAGI. DNA of the CDR3: TGTGCCAGTAGCGGGGGGGAAGGGGTCAATGAGCAGTTCTTC. This sequence encodes CASSGGEGVNEQFF.

A remark on this clonotype: This may stem from a read error, because a much larger clone lies one nucleotide away. This chain uses TRBV5-4 with TRBJ2-1, with D uncertain. The J call could be wrong; TRBJ2-7 is a better fit for the DNA end. This CDR3 is 13 amino acids long. From germline, CDR1 is SGHNT and CDR2 YYREEE (reference sequence). The CDR3 coding sequence is TGTGCCAGCAGCTTCCTCTCCTACAATGAGCAGTACTTC. The encoded protein is CASSFLSYNEQYF.